The text below deals with one T cell receptor beta chain. Germline V gene data show CDR1 as SGHRS and CDR2 as YFSETQ. The V gene lost 4 bases and the J gene lost 4 bases, with 8 bases spanning the gap. The CDR3 has 13 residues. The entry originates in a study of B cell selection in AIRE deficiency. The table came from immunoSEQ multiplex PCR; TCRdb's copy has only in-frame clones and leaves some out. The sample comprises some 25,000 clones, around 97% of which are singletons, and over 0.2% rests with the top ten. Sorting defined conventional CD4 T cells as CD4+CD127+. The sequenced sample was CD4+CD127+ conventional T cells sorted from PBMCs. This receptor was identified in a human donor in good health. The chain has TRBV5-1 and TRBJ2-2, with no clear D. This CDR3 reads CASSAGVTGELFF. CDR3 nucleotide sequence: TGCGCCAGCAGCGCTGGGGTCACCGGGGAGCTGTTTTTT.